This T cell receptor (beta chain) appears in the sequencing data of a study of blood T cell repertoires in COVID-19. Some clones are missing from TCRdb's copy, which holds only in-frame ones; the method was immunoSEQ multiplex PCR. The data hold around 300,000 clones, with 80% to 95% observed a single time. V was clipped by 5 bases and J by 3 bases; unmatched bases: 9. The CDR3 has 15 amino acids. Germline V gene sequence: CDR1 MNHEY, CDR2 SMNVEV (reference sequence). Recovery meant two consecutive negative NP/OP PCR tests, professional clearance, or resolved symptoms. Sequencing was performed on PBMCs or T cells enriched from blood (not recorded which). The clonotype originates from a woman in her 30s who had recovered from COVID-19. V gene TRBV27 combines with J gene TRBJ2-7; TRBD1 matches at 8 bases. In nucleotides, the CDR3 is TGTGCCAGCAGTCCCCGACAGGGGTTAGGCTACGAGCAGTACTTC. Translating gives CASSPRQGLGYEQYF.